This is a list of T cell receptor beta chains from one sample in a study of blood T cell repertoires in COVID-19. Here immunoSEQ multiplex PCR was the method, and the copy in TCRdb shows in-frame clones only, minus some. The sample lists tens of thousands of clones; around 90% were seen once. The sample consisted of peripheral blood. These receptors all come from a man aged 55 to 70 with acute or convalescent COVID-19. Both conserved end residues are part of each CDR3. The D gene is left open where the match is weak. Where a row states a size, it is once, few, many or the class of an expanded clone; other rows omit it.

d_gene	len	v_gene	abundance	j_gene	CDR3nt	CDR3aa
TRBD1	15	TRBV5-4	NA	TRBJ2-1	TGTGCCAGCAGCTTGCCGGGACAGGGTTCGAGTGAGCAGTTCTTC	CASSLPGQGSSEQFF
NA	15	TRBV12-5	NA	TRBJ2-1	TGTGCTAGTGGTTTGGGACTAGGTGGGTACAATGAGCAGTTCTTC	CASGLGLGGYNEQFF
NA	15	TRBV2	once	TRBJ1-2	TGTGCCAGCAGCTCACAGGGTGGGGGTAACTATGGCTACACCTTC	CASSSQGGGNYGYTF
TRBD1	15	TRBV11-2	NA	TRBJ1-1	TGTGCCAGCAGCCAAATGGGACAGTTGAACACTGAAGCTTTCTTT	CASSQMGQLNTEAFF
NA	15	TRBV6-2/TRBV6-3	NA	TRBJ1-2	TGTGCCAGCAGCCCTCGTGCGGGAACCCTTGGTGGCTACACCTTC	CASSPRAGTLGGYTF
NA	13	TRBV5-4	NA	TRBJ1-1	TGTGCCAGCAGCTTGGACGGGGACACTGAAGCTTTCTTT	CASSLDGDTEAFF
TRBD1	13	TRBV29-1	NA	TRBJ2-2	TGCAGCGTTGGGGGGACAGGGACCGGGGAGCTGTTTTTT	CSVGGTGTGELFF
TRBD2	18	TRBV4-3	NA	TRBJ2-3	TGCGCCAGCAGCCAAGCCTTGACTAGCCTGGTTAGCACAGATACGCAGTATTTT	CASSQALTSLVSTDTQYF
TRBD1	14	TRBV5-1	NA	TRBJ1-2	TGCGCCAGCAGCTTGGTGCAGGGGGGTGGCGGCTACACCTTC	CASSLVQGGGGYTF
TRBD2	18	TRBV18	NA	TRBJ2-5	TGTGCCAGCTCAAACCCCCTAGCGGGGTCCCCCGGGCGAGAGACCCAGTACTTC	CASSNPLAGSPGRETQYF
NA	13	TRBV11-3	NA	TRBJ2-3	TGTGCCAGCAGCTCTCAGGGGTCAGATACGCAGTATTTT	CASSSQGSDTQYF
NA	16	TRBV30	once	TRBJ2-4	TGTGCCTGGAGCCTGGGGAGGGGGGTAGCCAAAAACATTCAGTACTTC	CAWSLGRGVAKNIQYF
TRBD1	15	TRBV9	NA	TRBJ1-1	TGTGCCAGCAGCGCCTACGGGACAGGGGGTTCTGAAGCTTTCTTT	CASSAYGTGGSEAFF
TRBD1	12	TRBV29-1	NA	TRBJ2-7	TGCAGCGCCATGACAGGGTCCTACGAGCAGTACTTC	CSAMTGSYEQYF
NA	14	TRBV7-2	NA	TRBJ1-5	TGTGCCAGCAGCTTAGAAACAGGCAGAGAGCCCCAGCATTTT	CASSLETGREPQHF
NA	14	TRBV15	NA	TRBJ1-1	TGTGCCACCAGCAGAGATATTAAAAACACTGAAGCTTTCTTT	CATSRDIKNTEAFF
NA	16	TRBV7-2	NA	TRBJ2-2	TGTGCCAGCAGCTTAGCCCCGACAGGGAACACCGGGGAGCTGTTTTTT	CASSLAPTGNTGELFF
TRBD1	15	TRBV2	NA	TRBJ1-6	TGTGCCAGCAGTGAAGGACAGGGGGCTAATTCACCCCTCCACTTT	CASSEGQGANSPLHF
NA	14	TRBV3-1/TRBV3-2	few	TRBJ1-1	TGTGCCAGCAGCCAAATGTTCAGGAACACTGAAGCTTTCTTT	CASSQMFRNTEAFF
NA	14	TRBV6-5	NA	TRBJ2-5	TGTGCCAGCAGTTACGTGACAGACCAAGAGACCCAGTACTTC	CASSYVTDQETQYF
NA	15	TRBV3-1/TRBV3-2	NA	TRBJ1-1	TGTGCCAGCAGCAGGAGACGAGGAGAGAACACTGAAGCTTTCTTT	CASSRRRGENTEAFF
NA	18	TRBV3-1/TRBV3-2	NA	TRBJ2-3	TGTGCCAGCAGCCAAGATGGTATCGGGGTCCCTCGCACAGATACGCAGTATTTT	CASSQDGIGVPRTDTQYF
NA	15	TRBV27	NA	TRBJ1-1	TGTGCCAGCAGTGCGATGGGGGGTGGGAACACTGAAGCTTTCTTT	CASSAMGGGNTEAFF
NA	14	TRBV6-5	NA	TRBJ1-2	TGTGCCAGCTTCGACAGGAGCCGAGGCTATGGCTACACCTTC	CASFDRSRGYGYTF
TRBD2	15	TRBV11-2	NA	TRBJ2-7	TGTGCCAGCAGGCGAATAGCGGGGGGTCCTAACGAGCAGTACTTC	CASRRIAGGPNEQYF
NA	14	TRBV6-1	NA	TRBJ1-4	TGTGCCAGCGGTGAAACGGCAGGGTTGGAAAAACTGTTTTTT	CASGETAGLEKLFF
TRBD2	15	TRBV7-9	once	TRBJ2-7	TGTGCCAGCAGCTTATCGGCTAGCGGGGCAAACGAGCAGTACTTC	CASSLSASGANEQYF
TRBD1	13	TRBV7-3	NA	TRBJ1-2	TGTGCCAGCAGCGGCGCGACAGGGGAAGGCTACACCTTC	CASSGATGEGYTF
NA	14	TRBV30	NA	TRBJ2-1	TGTGCCTGGACCACCGGGACTCTCAACAATGAGCAGTTCTTC	CAWTTGTLNNEQFF
NA	13	TRBV5-4	NA	TRBJ1-2	TGTGCCAGCAGTGTTCCTCCCGAGGATGGCTACACCTTC	CASSVPPEDGYTF
TRBD1	17	TRBV20-1	NA	TRBJ1-5	TGCAGTGCTAGTTCACACTTGACCGGGACAGGGGGAGCGGCCCAGCATTTT	CSASSHLTGTGGAAQHF
TRBD2	15	TRBV4-1	NA	TRBJ2-1	TGCGCCAGCAGCTACGTAGCGGGGGGGCCGAATGAGCAGTTCTTC	CASSYVAGGPNEQFF
NA	18	TRBV19	NA	TRBJ1-1	TGTGCCAGTAGTATAGGCGACGAACAGGGAATAATTAACACTGAAGCTTTCTTT	CASSIGDEQGIINTEAFF
NA	13	TRBV11-1	NA	TRBJ1-2	TGTGCCAGCAGCCGTATCGGACAGACCGGCTACACCTTC	CASSRIGQTGYTF
NA	13	TRBV29-1	NA	TRBJ1-4	TGCAGCGTTGGTAGGGGCGGGGGTGAAAAACTGTTTTTT	CSVGRGGGEKLFF
NA	15	TRBV7-2	NA	TRBJ2-1	TGTGCCAGCAGCTTAGCTCCCCGGTTAGTCAATGAGCAGTTCTTC	CASSLAPRLVNEQFF
NA	15	TRBV3-1/TRBV3-2	NA	TRBJ1-1	TGTGCCAGCAGTACGAGTGGAGCGAGCAGCCCTGAAGCTTTCTTT	CASSTSGASSPEAFF
NA	16	TRBV2	once	TRBJ2-1	TGTGCCAGCAAGGGGCCTGGAACAGGCAACTACAATGAGCAGTTCTTC	CASKGPGTGNYNEQFF
TRBD1	15	TRBV6-5	NA	TRBJ1-1	TGTGCCAGCAGTCGACGACAGGGGGTGGACACTGAAGCTTTCTTT	CASSRRQGVDTEAFF
TRBD1	15	TRBV6-5	NA	TRBJ2-2	TGTGCCAGCAGTCCCCGGCAGGGGGTCACCGGGGAGCTGTTTTTT	CASSPRQGVTGELFF
NA	12	TRBV5-5	NA	TRBJ2-5	TGTGCCAGCAGCTTGCAGGTAGAGACCCAGTACTTC	CASSLQVETQYF
TRBD2	17	TRBV9	once	TRBJ2-1	TGTGCCAGCAGCGGAGGGCCCCTCGGCGGGGGGGACAATGAGCAGTTCTTC	CASSGGPLGGGDNEQFF
TRBD1	15	TRBV9	once	TRBJ2-7	TGTGCCAGCAGCGTAGCTCAGGGGGCGGCGGGCGAGCAGTACTTC	CASSVAQGAAGEQYF
NA	15	TRBV10-2	NA	TRBJ1-5	TGCGCCAGCAGTGGGTTCTATTATAGCAATCAGCCCCAGCATTTT	CASSGFYYSNQPQHF
TRBD2	16	TRBV11-2	once	TRBJ2-5	TGTGCCAGCAGCCCGATCGGACTAGCGGGGTCGGAGACCCAGTACTTC	CASSPIGLAGSETQYF
NA	13	TRBV19	NA	TRBJ1-1	TGTGCCAGTAGTATAGGGGGAGGCCTTGAAGCTTTCTTT	CASSIGGGLEAFF
NA	14	TRBV4-1	NA	TRBJ1-2	TGCGCCAGCAGCCAAGGAGGCAACCACTATGGCTACACCTTC	CASSQGGNHYGYTF
NA	13	TRBV5-1	NA	TRBJ1-1	TGCGCCAGCAGCCTGGGACGGGGCACTGAAGCTTTCTTT	CASSLGRGTEAFF
NA	14	TRBV19	NA	TRBJ1-1	TGTGCCAGTGAGTTGGGGGGTAGGAACACTGAAGCTTTCTTT	CASELGGRNTEAFF
TRBD1	19	TRBV15	NA	TRBJ2-6	TGTGCCACCAACTTGCCGGGTGGACAGGGGATCTCTGGGGCCAACGTCCTGACTTTC	CATNLPGGQGISGANVLTF
NA	14	TRBV27	NA	TRBJ1-5	TGTGCCAGCAGTTCCCTGGGGGGGAGTCCGCCCCAGCATTTT	CASSSLGGSPPQHF